This T cell receptor (beta chain) came from a study of OX40 agonist ivuxolimab in advanced cancers. Study information: Of the patients, three showed partial responses, one with hepatocellular carcinoma and two with cutaneous melanoma.

The CDR3 totals 15 residues. Trimming removed 5 bases from V and 0 bases from J, with 11 bases in between. Germline V gene data show CDR1 as SGHAT and CDR2 as FQNNGV. Method: immunoSEQ multiplex PCR; TCRdb's copy keeps in-frame clones and lacks some. The table includes 60,000 to 85,000 clones, around 94% detected once. Study observations and caveats: In a subset of nonresponders, normalized T-cell clonal expansion was also low. On average, CD8+ T cells showed a greater number of expanded clones than CD4+.

In regard to this clone: The antigen is unknown.

This chain links TRBV11-2 with TRBJ1-5; a possible D gene is TRBD1 (6 bases). The TCR comes from an adult with an advanced solid tumor such as melanoma, head and neck, liver or kidney cancer. Sample: CD4+ or CD8+ T cells sorted from blood, taken in a trial of the OX40 agonist ivuxolimab. The CDR3: CASSLGQFSNQPQHF. For the CDR3, the DNA is TGTGCCAGCAGCCTCGGACAGTTTAGCAATCAGCCCCAGCATTTT.